This section outlines one T cell receptor (beta chain) sequence together with its context. Its antigen is as yet unknown. One end of the junction varies from germline; a read error may be responsible. The sample originates from a study of cytomegalovirus exposure and HLA in healthy donors. This CDR3 spans 16 amino acids. Germline assignment: CDR1 SEHNR and CDR2 FQNEAQ (reference sequence). The PCR contained 60 Vbeta and 13 Jbeta primers. The table came from immunoSEQ multiplex PCR; TCRdb's copy has only in-frame clones and leaves some out. This sample has about 67,000 clones; 70% to 90% occur once, and the top ten carry less than 3%. Study-level points and caveats: Most subjects' HLA-A and HLA-B alleles were reportedly predicted from TCR beta sequences.

The sample consisted of PBMCs. The chain employs TRBV7-9 and TRBJ2-7, with D perhaps matching TRBD2 (6 bases). The clonotype was recovered from a woman aged 25-40 years in good health and CMV-seronegative. CDR3 sequence: CSSSRSEGRTPYEQYF. In nucleotides, the CDR3 is TGTTCCAGCAGCCGCTCGGAGGGGCGGACCCCTTACGAGCAGTACTTC.